The next 10 T cell receptor beta chains were all read from a single sample in a study of cytomegalovirus exposure and HLA in healthy donors. The PCR was carried out with 60 Vbeta primers and 13 Jbeta primers. This table comes from immunoSEQ multiplex PCR, and its TCRdb copy is limited to in-frame clones, with some not included. The repertoire consists of under 200,000 clones, with around three quarters occurring once and the leading ten covering 2% to 2.5%. What was sequenced was PBMCs. The receptor set was obtained from a woman in her thirties in good health and CMV-seropositive.

This clone was recorded a few times. V usage is TRBV4-3 and J usage is TRBJ2-5, with 8 bases lining up with TRBD2. The CDR3 consists of 18 residues. Germline V lookup: CDR1 LGHNA, CDR2 YSLEER. Losses at the gene ends were 2 bases for V and 5 bases for J; bases not matched to a gene: 16. The CDR3 here is CASSQNPRPSGGSETQYF. CDR3 DNA sequence: TGCGCCAGCAGCCAAAATCCCCGGCCAAGCGGGGGTTCTGAGACCCAGTACTTC.

The gene calls are TRBV4-1 and TRBJ2-5; 8 nucleotides line up with TRBD2. Germline loops: CDR1 MGHRA, CDR2 YSYEKL. The junction had 5 bases not matched to a gene; V was cut back by 1 base and J by 4 bases. This CDR3 spans 15 amino acids. In DNA, the CDR3 is TGCGCCAGCAGCCAAGTCGGGGGGGGGAGAGAGACCCAGTACTTC. Amino acids: CASSQVGGGRETQYF.

The chain is built from TRBV7-2 and TRBJ2-7, with 7 bases that match TRBD1. CDR1 SGHTA and CDR2 FQGNSA come from the germline V gene. This CDR3 contains 14 residues. V shed 5 bases, J shed 8 bases, and the junction held 12 bases outside the gene matches. The CDR3 here is CASSTGTVGWKQYF. CDR3 sequence (DNA): TGTGCCAGCAGCACCGGGACAGTAGGTTGGAAGCAGTACTTC. Full variable domain (rest looked up from reference TRBV7-2 and TRBJ2-7): GAGVSQSPSNKVTEKGKDVELRCDPISGHTALYWYRQSLGQGLEFLIYFQGNSAPDKSGLPSDRFSAERTGGSVSTLTIQRTQQEDSAVYLCASSTGTVGWKQYFGPGTRLTVT.

The chain combines TRBV14 with TRBJ2-1, with no clear D. This CDR3 spans 11 amino acids. The V end was cut by 2 bases, the J end by 10 bases, with 6 bases between. CDR1 is SGHDN, CDR2 FVKESK, per germline. For the CDR3, the DNA is TGTGCCAGCAGCCAAAATATAGAGCAGTTCTTC. Translated: CASSQNIEQFF.

V and J are TRBV7-8 and TRBJ2-4; 7 bases are shared with TRBD2. J was trimmed by 6 bases and V by 5 bases; bases with no gene match: 7. CDR3 length: 14 residues. Germline CDR1 reads SGHVS; CDR2 reads FQNEAQ. CDR3 amino acids: CASSTRLAGNIQYF. DNA for the CDR3: TGTGCCAGCAGCACGCGACTAGCAGGAAACATTCAGTACTTC. Full variable domain (rest looked up from reference TRBV7-8 and TRBJ2-4): GAGVSQSPRYKVAKRGQDVALRCDPISGHVSLFWYQQALGQGPEFLTYFQNEAQLDKSGLPSDRFFAERPEGSVSTLKIQRTQQEDSAVYLCASSTRLAGNIQYFGAGTRLSVL.

The chain links TRBV30 to TRBJ1-1; D ambiguous. Looked up from germline, CDR1 is GTSNPN and CDR2 is SVGIG (reference sequence). The length of the CDR3 is 18 residues. The V and J ends lost 0 bases and 4 bases respectively, with 24 bases between them. The DNA of the CDR3 is TGTGCCTGGAGTGTACCGCCCCAACGTTCGGGGAAGGGCACTGAAGCTTTCTTT. This codes for CAWSVPPQRSGKGTEAFF. Based on the CDR3 plus reference TRBV30 and TRBJ1-1, the full variable domain is SQTIHQWPATLVQPVGSPLSLECTVEGTSNPNLYWYRQAAGRGLQLLFYSVGIGQISSEVPQNLSASRPQDRQFILSSKKLLLSDSGFYLCAWSVPPQRSGKGTEAFFGQGTRLTVV.

The chain joins TRBV27 to TRBJ2-2, with D possibly matching TRBD2 (6 bases). The CDR3 runs 14 residues. Germline-derived CDR1 and CDR2 are MNHEY and SMNVEV (reference sequence). Trimming shortened V by 3 bases and J by 3 bases, and 8 bases separated the two germline ends. CDR3 protein: CASSFREDTGELFF. Here the CDR3 DNA reads TGTGCCAGCAGTTTCAGGGAGGACACCGGGGAGCTGTTTTTT.

This clone showed up many times. The chain links TRBV7-2 to TRBJ1-1; TRBD1 matches at 10 bases. V lost 1 base, J lost 0 bases, and 5 bases stayed unmatched. Germline loops: CDR1 SGHTA, CDR2 FQGNSA. CDR3 length: 17 amino acids. CDR3 in DNA: TGTGCCAGCAGCTTAGTGGGACAGGGGCTCGTGAACACTGAAGCTTTCTTT. It codes for CASSLVGQGLVNTEAFF.

This clone was seen more than once but under ten times. This chain's CDR3 is CASSPGTGGASNQPQHF. The CDR3 DNA reads as TGTGCCAGCAGTCCCGGGACAGGGGGCGCGAGCAATCAGCCCCAGCATTTT. The rearrangement joins TRBV28 to TRBJ1-5; TRBD1 matches 12 bases. The CDR3 length is 17 residues. From germline, CDR1 is MDHEN and CDR2 SYDVKM. The trim removed 5 bases at V and 1 base at J, leaving 6 bases unmatched.

This clone was found once. The chain joins TRBV7-2 to TRBJ2-5, with TRBD1 identical over 9 bases. The ends lost 5 bases at V and 2 bases at J; junction bases unmatched: 6. This CDR3 spans 15 amino acids. Per the germline V gene, CDR1 is SGHTA and CDR2 is FQGNSA. In DNA form, the CDR3 reads TGTGCCAGCAGCCTAACAGGGGGCTGGCAAGAGACCCAGTACTTC. It codes for CASSLTGGWQETQYF.